The sequence of this T cell receptor beta chain was determined in a study of CD8 T cells in ankylosing spondylitis. General study findings and limits: Clones that were linked to disease were CD8+ and were relatively rare in peripheral blood. Seven to nine highly homologous variants formed a TCR beta motif that appeared characteristic of ankylosing spondylitis blood. Existing reports had already noted some motif variants in reactive arthritis synovial fluid and blood.

Details on this clonotype: Its antigen is not identified.

Libraries of TCR beta came from quantitative 5'-RACE with molecular barcodes. Each CDR3 protein is one row after TCRdb ran MiXCR on the 5' RACE reads. Of 150,000 to 200,000 distinct CDR3 sequences listed, around a third are singletons. The clonotype comes from a male donor with ankylosing spondylitis. Specimen: synovial fluid, either unsorted or a sorted T cell fraction (not recorded which).

The CDR3 is CASSLGGQTGDHEQYF. The CDR3 DNA reads as TGCGCCAGCAGCTTGGGGGGCCAAACAGGGGACCACGAGCAGTACTTC. This chain uses TRBV5-1 with TRBJ2-7; 7 positions agree with TRBD1. CDR3 length: 16 amino acids. Germline assignment: CDR1 SGHRS and CDR2 YFSETQ. V was clipped by 0 bases and J by 5 bases; unmatched bases: 11.